This entry features one T cell receptor beta chain sequence. The antigen remains undetermined. The record originates from a study of metastatic and nonmetastatic thyroid tumors. Study in general: Repertoires from blood and tumor or nodule tissue of malignant and benign thyroid patients were compared. Study observations and caveats: It was reportedly found that TCR beta diversity was significantly higher in malignant thyroid tumors than in benign nodules, a difference seen in both blood and tumor samples.

Patients were all untreated before their thyroid surgery. How the authors handled the data: Variation in CDR3 across clinicopathological groups served as the basis for constructing a distant-metastasis classifier in papillary thyroid cancer. TCRdb re-called the PCR reads via MiXCR. TCRdb's processing, not the authors', yielded these V and J calls. The sample lists 13,000 or so clones, 24% seen once, with around 56% in the top ten. The specimen sequenced was blood. This TCR came from a male donor with papillary thyroid cancer or a benign thyroid nodule (not recorded which). Some clones in this sample may be carry-over from other donors' samples.

The DNA of the CDR3 is TGTGCCAGTACCATTGGAGGGGCCGGGGAGCTGTTTTTT. This codes for CASTIGGAGELFF. The chain links TRBV19 to TRBJ2-2; possibly TRBD2 for D (6 bases). The CDR3 is 13 amino acids. The V and J ends lost 7 bases and 6 bases respectively, with 12 bases between them. Per germline, CDR1 LNHDA and CDR2 SQIVND (reference sequence).